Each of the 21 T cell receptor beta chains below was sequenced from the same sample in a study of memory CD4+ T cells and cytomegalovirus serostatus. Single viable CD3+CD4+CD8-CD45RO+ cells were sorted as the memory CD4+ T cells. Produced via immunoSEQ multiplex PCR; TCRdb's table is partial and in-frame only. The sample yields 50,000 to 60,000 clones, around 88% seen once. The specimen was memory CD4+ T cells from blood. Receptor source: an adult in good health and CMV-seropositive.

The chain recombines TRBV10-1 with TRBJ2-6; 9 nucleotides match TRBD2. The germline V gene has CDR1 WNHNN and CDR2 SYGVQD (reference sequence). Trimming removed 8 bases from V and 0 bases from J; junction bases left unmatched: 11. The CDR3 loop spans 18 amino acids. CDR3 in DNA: TGCGCCAGCCGCCTCAAAGCGGGAGGTTCCTCTGGGGCCAACGTCCTGACTTTC. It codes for CASRLKAGGSSGANVLTF.

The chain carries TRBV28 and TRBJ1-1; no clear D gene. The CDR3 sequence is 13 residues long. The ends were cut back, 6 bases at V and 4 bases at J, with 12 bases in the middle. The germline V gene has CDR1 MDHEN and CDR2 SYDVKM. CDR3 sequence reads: CASSRYFGTEAFF. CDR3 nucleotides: TGTGCCAGCAGCCGTTACTTCGGCACTGAAGCTTTCTTT.

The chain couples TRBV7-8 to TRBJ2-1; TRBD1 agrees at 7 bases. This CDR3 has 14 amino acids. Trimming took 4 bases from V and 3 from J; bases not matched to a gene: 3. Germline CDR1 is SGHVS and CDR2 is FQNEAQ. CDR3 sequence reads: CASSWDRNYNEQFF. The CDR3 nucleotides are TGTGCCAGCAGCTGGGACAGAAACTACAATGAGCAGTTCTTC.

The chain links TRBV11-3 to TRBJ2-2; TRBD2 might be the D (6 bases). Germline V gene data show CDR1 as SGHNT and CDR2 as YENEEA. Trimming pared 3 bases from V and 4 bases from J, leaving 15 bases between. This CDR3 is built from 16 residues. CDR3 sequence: CASSLGQGGSTGELFF. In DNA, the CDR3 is TGTGCCAGCAGCTTGGGGCAGGGAGGATCCACCGGGGAGCTGTTTTTT. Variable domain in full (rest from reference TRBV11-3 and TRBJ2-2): EAGVVQSPRYKIIEKKQPVAFWCNPISGHNTLYWYLQNLGQGPELLIRYENEEAVDDSQLPKDRFSAERLKGVDSTLKIQPAELGDSAVYLCASSLGQGGSTGELFFGEGSRLTVL.

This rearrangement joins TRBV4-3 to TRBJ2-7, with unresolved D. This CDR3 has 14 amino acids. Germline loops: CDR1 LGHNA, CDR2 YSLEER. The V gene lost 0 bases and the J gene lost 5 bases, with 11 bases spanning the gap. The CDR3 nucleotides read TGCGCCAGCAGCCAAGAGACAACCGGGCACGAGCAGTACTTC. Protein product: CASSQETTGHEQYF.

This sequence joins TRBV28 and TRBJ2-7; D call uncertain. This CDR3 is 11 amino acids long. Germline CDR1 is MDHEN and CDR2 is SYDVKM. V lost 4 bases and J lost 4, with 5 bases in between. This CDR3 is CASSSQYEQYF. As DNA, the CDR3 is TGTGCCAGCAGTTCGCAGTACGAGCAGTACTTC.

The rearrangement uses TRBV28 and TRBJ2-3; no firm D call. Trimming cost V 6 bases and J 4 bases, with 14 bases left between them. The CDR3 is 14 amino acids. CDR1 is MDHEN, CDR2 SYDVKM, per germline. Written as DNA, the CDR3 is TGTGCCAGCAGGCTTAGCAGTGGGGCAGATACGCAGTATTTT. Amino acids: CASRLSSGADTQYF.

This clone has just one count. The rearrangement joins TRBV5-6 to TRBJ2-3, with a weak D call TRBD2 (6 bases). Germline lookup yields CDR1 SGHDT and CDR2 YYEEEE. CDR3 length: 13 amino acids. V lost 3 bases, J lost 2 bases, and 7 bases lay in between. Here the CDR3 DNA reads TGTGCCAGCAGCTGGGACTTCACAGATACGCAGTATTTT. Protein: CASSWDFTDTQYF.

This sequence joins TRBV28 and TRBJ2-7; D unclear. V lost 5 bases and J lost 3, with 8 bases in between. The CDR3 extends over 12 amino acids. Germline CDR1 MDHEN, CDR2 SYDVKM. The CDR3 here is CASSDTFYEQYF. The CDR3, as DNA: TGTGCCAGCAGTGACACCTTCTACGAGCAGTACTTC.

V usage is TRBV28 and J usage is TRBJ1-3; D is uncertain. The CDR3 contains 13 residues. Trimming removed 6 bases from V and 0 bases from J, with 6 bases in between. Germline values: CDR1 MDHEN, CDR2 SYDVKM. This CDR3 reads CASSLDSGNTIYF. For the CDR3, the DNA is TGTGCCAGCAGCTTGGACTCTGGAAACACCATATATTTT. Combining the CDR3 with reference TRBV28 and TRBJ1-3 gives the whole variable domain DVKVTQSSRYLVKRTGEKVFLECVQDMDHENMFWYRQDPGLGLRLIYFSYDVKMKEKGDIPEGYSVSREKKERFSLILESASTNQTSMYLCASSLDSGNTIYFGEGSWLTVV.

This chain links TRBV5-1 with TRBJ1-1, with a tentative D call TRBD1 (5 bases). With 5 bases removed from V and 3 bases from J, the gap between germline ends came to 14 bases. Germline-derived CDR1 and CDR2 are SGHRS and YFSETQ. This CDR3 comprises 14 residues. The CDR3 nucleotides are TGCGCCAGCAGTCATGGGGGTACGGACACTGAAGCTTTCTTT. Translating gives CASSHGGTDTEAFF.

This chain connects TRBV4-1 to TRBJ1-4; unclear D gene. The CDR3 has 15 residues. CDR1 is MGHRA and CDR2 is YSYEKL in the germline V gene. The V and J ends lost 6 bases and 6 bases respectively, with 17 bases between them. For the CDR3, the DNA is TGCGCCAGCAGACCGGCGAAGGGTACGGATGAAAAACTGTTTTTT. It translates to CASRPAKGTDEKLFF.

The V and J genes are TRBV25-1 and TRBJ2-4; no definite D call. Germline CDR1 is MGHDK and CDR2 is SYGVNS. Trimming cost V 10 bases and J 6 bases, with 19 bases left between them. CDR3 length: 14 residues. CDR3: CANPRMRFGNIQYF. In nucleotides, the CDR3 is TGTGCCAACCCTAGGATGCGTTTTGGAAACATTCAGTACTTC.

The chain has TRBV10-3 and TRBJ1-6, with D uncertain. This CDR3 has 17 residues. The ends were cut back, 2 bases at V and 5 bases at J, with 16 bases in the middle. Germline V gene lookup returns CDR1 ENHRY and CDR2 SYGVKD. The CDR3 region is CAISEASRLRDNSPLHF. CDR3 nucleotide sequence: TGTGCCATCAGTGAGGCCTCGCGGCTGCGGGATAATTCACCCCTCCACTTT.

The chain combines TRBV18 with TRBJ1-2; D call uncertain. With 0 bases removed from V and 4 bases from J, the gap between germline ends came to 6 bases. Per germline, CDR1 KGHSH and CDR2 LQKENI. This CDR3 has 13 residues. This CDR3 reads CASSPPAGYGYTF. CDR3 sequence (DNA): TGTGCCAGCTCACCACCGGCGGGCTATGGCTACACCTTC.

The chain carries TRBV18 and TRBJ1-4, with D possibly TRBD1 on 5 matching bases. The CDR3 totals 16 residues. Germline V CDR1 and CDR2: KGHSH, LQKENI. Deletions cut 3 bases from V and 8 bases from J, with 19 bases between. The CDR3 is CASSPSERAGGEKLFF. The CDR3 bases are TGTGCCAGCTCACCGTCCGAGAGGGCCGGGGGAGAAAAACTGTTTTTT.

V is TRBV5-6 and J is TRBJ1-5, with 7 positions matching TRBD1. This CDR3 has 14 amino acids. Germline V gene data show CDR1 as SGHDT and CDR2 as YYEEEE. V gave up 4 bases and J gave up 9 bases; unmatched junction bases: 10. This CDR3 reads CASSTTGSRGPQHF. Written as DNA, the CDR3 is TGTGCCAGCAGCACGACAGGGTCCCGGGGGCCCCAGCATTTT.

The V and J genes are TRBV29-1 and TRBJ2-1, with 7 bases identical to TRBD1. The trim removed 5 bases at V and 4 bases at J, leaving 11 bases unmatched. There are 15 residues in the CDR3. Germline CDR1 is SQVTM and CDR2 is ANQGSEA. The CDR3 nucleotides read TGCAGCGTTCTTTGGCCGACAGGGAATTACAATGAGCAGTTCTTC. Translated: CSVLWPTGNYNEQFF.

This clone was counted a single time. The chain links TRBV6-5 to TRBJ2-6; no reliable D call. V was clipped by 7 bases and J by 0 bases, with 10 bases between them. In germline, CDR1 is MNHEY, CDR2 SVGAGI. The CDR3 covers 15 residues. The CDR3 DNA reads TGTGCCAGCAAGGTCCTTTTCTCTGGGGCCAACGTCCTGACTTTC. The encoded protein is CASKVLFSGANVLTF.

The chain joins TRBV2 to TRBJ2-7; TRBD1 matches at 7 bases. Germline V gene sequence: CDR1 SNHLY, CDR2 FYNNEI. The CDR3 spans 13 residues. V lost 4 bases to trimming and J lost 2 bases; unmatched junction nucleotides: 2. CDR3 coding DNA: TGTGCCAGCAGTGGGACAGGAGCCTACGAGCAGTACTTC. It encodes CASSGTGAYEQYF.

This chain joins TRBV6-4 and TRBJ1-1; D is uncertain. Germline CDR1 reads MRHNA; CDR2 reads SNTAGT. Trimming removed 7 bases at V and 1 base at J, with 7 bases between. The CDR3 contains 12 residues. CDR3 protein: CASTRQNTEAFF. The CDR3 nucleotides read TGTGCCAGCACCCGACAGAACACTGAAGCTTTCTTT.